A single sample gave rise to the 4 T cell receptor beta chains below, sequenced in a study of neurological immune-mediated disorders. TCRdb independently ran MiXCR on the 5' RACE reads; one entry per CDR3 protein. The data show fewer than 55,000 distinct CDR3 sequences, over 6% seen once. Sequencing was carried out using CD4+ T cells from blood. The receptors come from a woman aged 40 to 55 in good health.

This clonotype was seen repeatedly, ten times or more. J is TRBJ2-5 and V is TRBV5-1; D remains unclear. The CDR3 is 17 residues long. In germline, CDR1 is SGHRS, CDR2 YFSETQ. V was pared by 3 bases and J by 1 base, with 19 bases between. CDR3 region: CASSSLKSTSPQETQYF. CDR3 coding DNA: TGCGCCAGCAGCTCTTTAAAATCGACGTCCCCCCAAGAGACCCAGTACTTC.

This clonotype was found many times. V is TRBV20-1 and J is TRBJ1-6; D not resolved. This CDR3 is 15 amino acids long. CDR1 and CDR2 (germline): DFQATT, SNEGSKA (reference sequence). V was clipped by 4 bases and J by 6 bases, with 16 bases between them. CDR3 coding DNA: TGCAGTGCTACACCCGGGAGGGCTGGTAATTCACCCCTCCACTTT. Amino acid sequence: CSATPGRAGNSPLHF.

This clonotype was detected ten times or more. V is TRBV20-1 and J is TRBJ2-5, with TRBD2 matching 7 bases. Trimming at V came to 6 bases and at J to 4 bases, leaving 8 bases not matched to a gene. Germline V gene sequence: CDR1 DFQATT, CDR2 SNEGSKA (reference sequence). The CDR3 runs to 13 residues. Here the CDR3 DNA reads TGCAGTGCCTGGGAGGGCCGGGGAGAGACCCAGTACTTC. Its translation: CSAWEGRGETQYF.

This clonotype occurred many times. The rearrangement links TRBV7-2 to TRBJ2-1, with 13 bases identical to TRBD2. Trimming took 1 base from V and 7 from J; bases not matched to a gene: 1. This CDR3 spans 15 amino acids. Germline CDR1 reads SGHTA; CDR2 reads FQGNSA. The CDR3 loop is CASSLGTSGGNEQFF. The DNA for the CDR3 is TGTGCCAGCAGCTTAGGGACTAGCGGGGGAAATGAGCAGTTCTTC.